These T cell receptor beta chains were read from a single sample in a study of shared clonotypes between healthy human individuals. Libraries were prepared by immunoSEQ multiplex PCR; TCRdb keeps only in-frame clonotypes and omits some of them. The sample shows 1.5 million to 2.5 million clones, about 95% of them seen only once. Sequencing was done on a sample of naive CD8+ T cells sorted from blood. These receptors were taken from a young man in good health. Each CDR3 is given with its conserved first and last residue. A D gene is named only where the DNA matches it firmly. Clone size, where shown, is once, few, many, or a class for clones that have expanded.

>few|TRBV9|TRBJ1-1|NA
TGTGCCAGCAGCGTAGCAGGGACTGAAGCTTTCTTT
CASSVAGTEAFF
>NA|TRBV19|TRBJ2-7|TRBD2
TGTGCCAGTAGTACAGCGGGAGAAGGTTACGAGCAGTACTTC
CASSTAGEGYEQYF
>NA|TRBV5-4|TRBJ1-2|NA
TGTGCCAGCAGCTTGAGCAGTAGAAATGGCTACACCTTC
CASSLSSRNGYTF
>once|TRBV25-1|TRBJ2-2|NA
TGTGCCAGCAGCTTAACCCCGGACCCGGGGTGGACCGGGGAGCTGTTTTTT
CASSLTPDPGWTGELFF
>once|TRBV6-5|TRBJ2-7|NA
TGTGCCAGCAGTTACCCCCCCAAGCAGTACTTC
CASSYPPKQYF
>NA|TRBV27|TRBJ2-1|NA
TGTGCCAGCAGTTCCCCCCATTACAATGAGCAGTTCTTC
CASSSPHYNEQFF
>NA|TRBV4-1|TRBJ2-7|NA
TGCGCCAGCAGCCAAGTTGGAGGGATTTCCTACGAGCAGTACTTC
CASSQVGGISYEQYF
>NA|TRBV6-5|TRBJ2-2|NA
TGTGCCAGCAGGCCCATCCAAGGCACCGGGGAGCTGTTTTTT
CASRPIQGTGELFF
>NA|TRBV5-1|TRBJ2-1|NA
TGCGCCAGCGCGGCACATAGCTTGAATGAGCAGTTCTTC
CASAAHSLNEQFF
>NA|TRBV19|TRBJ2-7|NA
TGTGCCAGTAGTATAGTGGGCGGGGCCTCCTACGAGCAGTACTTC
CASSIVGGASYEQYF
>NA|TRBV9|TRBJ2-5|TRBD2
TGTGCCAGCAGCGCCGCGGGACTAGCGGGGGAGACCCAGTACTTC
CASSAAGLAGETQYF
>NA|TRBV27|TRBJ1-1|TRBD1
TGTGCCAGCAGTTCCGCCATCCTTGGGGGACAGACGAACACTGAAGCTTTCTTT
CASSSAILGGQTNTEAFF
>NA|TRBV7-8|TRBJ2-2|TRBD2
TGTGCCAGCAGCTTCCGACTAGCGGGAAGCACCGGGGAGCTGTTTTTT
CASSFRLAGSTGELFF
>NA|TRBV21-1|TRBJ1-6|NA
TGTGCCAGCAGCAAAATACTACCCCTCCACTTT
CASSKILPLHF
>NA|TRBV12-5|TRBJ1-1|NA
TGTGCTAGTGGTTTGTCAGCGAACACTGAAGCTTTCTTT
CASGLSANTEAFF
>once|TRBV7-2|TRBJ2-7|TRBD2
TGTGCCAGCAGCGTAATCGGGGGGGAGCAGTACTTC
CASSVIGGEQYF
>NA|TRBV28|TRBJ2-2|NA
TGTGCCAGCAGTAACAGGGGAGGCGGGGAGCTGTTTTTT
CASSNRGGGELFF
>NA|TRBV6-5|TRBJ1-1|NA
TGTGCCAGCAGTTATTCCTTGGGCACTGAAGCTTTCTTT
CASSYSLGTEAFF
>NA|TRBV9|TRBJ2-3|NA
TGTGCCAGCAGCGTAGGGGCAGCTGATACGCAGTATTTT
CASSVGAADTQYF
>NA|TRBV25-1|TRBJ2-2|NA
TGTGCCACCGGTCCCGGGACGGCGAACACCGGGGAGCTGTTTTTT
CATGPGTANTGELFF
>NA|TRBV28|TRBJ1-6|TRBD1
TGTGCCAGCAGACCGGGACAGGGGGCCCCAATCCACTTT
CASRPGQGAPIHF
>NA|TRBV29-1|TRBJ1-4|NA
TGCAGCGTTTTTGTGAGGGAAAAACTGTTTTTT
CSVFVREKLFF
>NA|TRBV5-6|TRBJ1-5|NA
TGTGCCAGCAGCCATCCCGGCGACAATCAGCCCCAGCATTTT
CASSHPGDNQPQHF
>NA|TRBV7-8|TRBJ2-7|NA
TGTGCCAGCAGTATAGGCCCTATGCACTCCTACGAGCAGTACTTC
CASSIGPMHSYEQYF
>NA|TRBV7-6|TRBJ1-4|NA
TGTGCCAGCCAGCGGGCCTCCGGTGAAAAACTGTTTTTT
CASQRASGEKLFF
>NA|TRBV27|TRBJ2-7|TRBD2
TGTGCCAGCAGTTTATCGGGAGGGGAGTTCACCTACGAGCAGTACTTC
CASSLSGGEFTYEQYF
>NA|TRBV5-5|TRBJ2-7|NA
TGTGCCAGCAGCTTGGATGGAATCTACGAGCAGTACTTC
CASSLDGIYEQYF
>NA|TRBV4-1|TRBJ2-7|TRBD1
TGCGCCAGCAGCCAAGATTCAGGACAGGCACTTTACGAGCAGTACTTC
CASSQDSGQALYEQYF